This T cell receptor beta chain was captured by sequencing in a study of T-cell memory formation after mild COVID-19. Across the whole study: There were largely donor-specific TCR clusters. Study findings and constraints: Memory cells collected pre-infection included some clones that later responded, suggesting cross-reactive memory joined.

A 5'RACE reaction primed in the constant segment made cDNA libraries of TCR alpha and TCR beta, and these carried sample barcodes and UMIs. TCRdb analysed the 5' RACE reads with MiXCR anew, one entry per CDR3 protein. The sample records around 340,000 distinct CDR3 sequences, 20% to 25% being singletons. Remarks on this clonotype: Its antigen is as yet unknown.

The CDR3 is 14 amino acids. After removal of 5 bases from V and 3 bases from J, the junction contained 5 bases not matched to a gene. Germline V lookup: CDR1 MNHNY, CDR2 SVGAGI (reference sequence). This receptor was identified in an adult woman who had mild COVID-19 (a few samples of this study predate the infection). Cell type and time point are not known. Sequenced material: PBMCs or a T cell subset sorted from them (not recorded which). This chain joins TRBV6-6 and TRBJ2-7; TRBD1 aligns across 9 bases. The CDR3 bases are TGTGCCAGCAGTACCCGGGACAGGGTCTACGAGCAGTACTTC. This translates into CASSTRDRVYEQYF.